The 20 T cell receptor beta chains reported below all come from one sample, sequenced in a study of regulatory T cells in long-lasting Graves disease. Combining iRepertoire HTBI primers with Arm-PCR of CDR3 regions, the authors built TCR beta libraries. In TCRdb, the multiplex PCR reads were re-called with MiXCR into one record per CDR3 protein. The repertoire holds 550,000 to 700,000 distinct CDR3 sequences, with around 16% as singletons. Time point denoted: newly diagnosed GD, antithyroid drugs for less than 3 months. Isolated PBMC RNA provided the starting material for the TCR library. This sample also belongs to another study, concerning T cells in Graves' hyperthyroidism and ophthalmopathy.

The sample was peripheral blood mononuclear cells (PBMCs), taken at new diagnosis, from a patient treated with antithyroid drugs. Receptors originate from a man aged 18 to 29 with Graves disease.

On this clonotype itself: Since a much larger clone is just one base distant, this may be a read error. The gene calls are TRBV6-1 and TRBJ1-1; D perhaps matches TRBD1 (6 bases). CDR1 and CDR2 (germline): MNHNS, SASEGT. The CDR3 sequence is 14 residues long. The germline V and J ends were trimmed by 8 bases and 2 bases, with 15 bases remaining between them. The CDR3 sequence is CASGTQGTNTEAFF. The CDR3 nucleotides read TGTGCCAGCGGGACGCAGGGGACTAACACTGAAGCTTTCTTT.

In its sample, this clonotype was seen many times. The chain couples TRBV27 to TRBJ2-7; D is perhaps TRBD1 (6 bases). Looked up from germline, CDR1 is MNHEY and CDR2 is SMNVEV (reference sequence). CDR3 length equals 15 residues. The ends were cut back, 2 bases at V and 0 bases at J, with 11 bases in the middle. The CDR3 coding sequence is TGTGCCAGCAGTTTACGACAGGTAGGCTCCTACGAGCAGTACTTC. It is translated as CASSLRQVGSYEQYF.

This chain uses TRBV27 with TRBJ1-6; D is uncertain. The germline V gene encodes CDR1 MNHEY and CDR2 SMNVEV (reference sequence). V was trimmed by 2 bases and J by 8 bases, leaving 13 bases between them. This CDR3 is built from 15 residues. The CDR3 region is CASSLGLRGDSPLHF. The DNA for the CDR3 is TGTGCCAGCAGTTTAGGTCTTAGAGGTGATTCACCCCTCCACTTT.

Comment on this clonotype: At one of its ends the junction is not consistent with the germline gene, which may arise from a read error. The chain is built from TRBV5-1 and TRBJ2-3; TRBD2 matches 14 bases. From germline, CDR1 is SGHRS and CDR2 YFSETQ. This CDR3 region has 17 residues. In DNA form, the CDR3 reads TGTGCCAGCAGCGCACGACTAGCGGGAGGGCCGGCAGATACGCAGTATTTT. This encodes CASSARLAGGPADTQYF.

V is TRBV2 and J is TRBJ1-2, with 12 bases lining up with TRBD1. Trimming cost V 11 bases and J 3 bases; bases outside gene matches: 10. The CDR3 spans 15 residues. Germline CDR1 is SNHLY and CDR2 is FYNNEI. CDR3 region: CAGEKGTGGHYGYTF. The CDR3 nucleotides are TGTGCCGGTGAAAAAGGGACAGGGGGCCACTATGGCTACACCTTC.

CDR3 nucleotides: TGTGCCAGCAGTTTCGGGACTAGCGGGAGGGTTGATGAGCAGTTCTTC. Amino acids: CASSFGTSGRVDEQFF. The genes are TRBV6-5 and TRBJ2-1; 16 nucleotides line up with TRBD2. CDR1 and CDR2 (germline): MNHEY, SVGAGI. CDR3 length: 16 residues. Trimming at V came to 4 bases and at J to 8 bases, leaving 5 bases not matched to a gene.

In this sample, this clonotype turned up a few times. The CDR3 loop reads CASSPIERDEQFF. The CDR3, as DNA: TGTGCCAGCAGCCCTATCGAGAGGGATGAGCAGTTCTTC. The gene calls are TRBV6-1 and TRBJ2-1, with D possibly matching TRBD2 (5 bases). Germline CDR1 and CDR2: MNHNS and SASEGT. Trimming took 6 bases from V and 8 from J, leaving 14 bases between them. This CDR3 region has 13 residues.

The sample holds many counts of this clonotype. The CDR3 DNA sequence: TGTGCCAGCAGCTCTCGACTAGCGGGAGCCCTTTCCACAGATACGCAGTATTTT. This translates into CASSSRLAGALSTDTQYF. The V call is TRBV7-2, the J call TRBJ2-3; 12 nucleotides align to TRBD2. The ends lost 4 bases at V and 2 bases at J; junction bases unmatched: 10. The CDR3 loop spans 18 amino acids. Germline V gene data show CDR1 as SGHTA and CDR2 as FQGNSA.

As for this clonotype: Just one base apart from a much larger clone, this may be a read error. The CDR3 DNA reads as TGTGCCAGCAGTGGAGGTGGAATAGGCGGGAGTACTTACGAGCAGTACTTC. Translating gives CASSGGGIGGSTYEQYF. The V and J genes are TRBV28 and TRBJ2-7; 7 bases are a match to TRBD2. Trimming at V came to 5 bases and at J to 4 bases, leaving 17 bases not matched to a gene. The length of the CDR3 is 17 residues. Germline V gene data show CDR1 as MDHEN and CDR2 as SYDVKM.

This clonotype was observed many times. V is TRBV28 and J is TRBJ1-2, with TRBD1 matching over 9 bases. The CDR3 is made up of 17 amino acids. The junction had 15 bases not matched to a gene; V was cut back by 2 bases and J by 8 bases. CDR1 is MDHEN, CDR2 SYDVKM, per germline. Written as DNA, the CDR3 is TGTGCCAGCAGTTTACAGCCGGTTGGGACAGGGATTGGGGGCTACACCTTC. Translated: CASSLQPVGTGIGGYTF.

This clonotype was detected ten times or more. This chain links TRBV28 with TRBJ2-5, with 13 bases matching TRBD2. This CDR3 region has 17 residues. V lost 2 bases to trimming and J lost 1 base; unmatched junction nucleotides: 4. Per the germline V gene, CDR1 is MDHEN and CDR2 is SYDVKM. The CDR3 reads CASSLPGTSGIQETQYF. As DNA, the CDR3 is TGTGCCAGCAGTTTACCCGGGACTAGCGGGATCCAAGAGACCCAGTACTTC.

The chain uses TRBV12-5 and TRBJ2-7, with D possibly called TRBD1 or TRBD2 (5 bases each). Between the trimmed V and J ends, which lost 0 bases and 3 bases, there was a span of 15 bases. Germline CDR1 is LGHNT and CDR2 is FRNRAP. The CDR3 loop spans 16 amino acids. The DNA of the CDR3 is TGTGCTAGTGGTTTGGTAATGGGGACGAAGGACTACGAGCAGTACTTC. It codes for CASGLVMGTKDYEQYF.

The chain links TRBV30 to TRBJ2-3; unclear D gene. The length of the CDR3 is 12 residues. Germline V gives CDR1 GTSNPN, CDR2 SVGIG (reference sequence). Trimming took off 2 bases at V and 0 bases at J, with 3 bases between the two ends. CDR3 loop: CAWSLSTDTQYF. The CDR3 DNA reads as TGTGCCTGGAGTCTAAGCACAGATACGCAGTATTTT. Looking up the rest from reference TRBV30 and TRBJ2-3 gives the full variable domain: SQTIHQWPATLVQPVGSPLSLECTVEGTSNPNLYWYRQAAGRGLQLLFYSVGIGQISSEVPQNLSASRPQDRQFILSSKKLLLSDSGFYLCAWSLSTDTQYFGPGTRLTVL.

This clonotype was recorded at least ten times. This chain uses TRBV7-9 with TRBJ1-1; TRBD1 aligns across 7 bases. Unmatched junction bases numbered 12, after V lost 7 bases and J lost 4 bases. Per germline, CDR1 SEHNR and CDR2 FQNEAQ (reference sequence). CDR3 length: 15 amino acids. The chain's CDR3 is CASTLIGGGGTEAFF. The CDR3, as DNA: TGTGCCAGCACCCTTATAGGAGGGGGCGGCACTGAAGCTTTCTTT.

This clonotype was picked up many times. The chain employs TRBV6-1 and TRBJ2-5, with 8 bases matching TRBD1. J was trimmed by 5 bases and V by 6 bases; bases with no gene match: 14. Germline V gene lookup returns CDR1 MNHNS and CDR2 SASEGT. The CDR3 extends over 16 amino acids. The chain's CDR3 is CASSRITGQGGETQYF. The CDR3, as DNA: TGTGCCAGCAGCCGGATTACAGGACAGGGAGGCGAGACCCAGTACTTC.

This clonotype was seen ten or more times. The chain links TRBV6-2 or TRBV6-3 to TRBJ2-1; maybe TRBD1 (6 bases). The CDR3 runs 17 residues. Trimming removed 2 bases from V and 8 bases from J, with 22 bases in between. Germline CDR1 MNHEY, CDR2 SVGEGT. In nucleotides, the CDR3 is TGTGCCAGCAGTTACGGATTTGAGGGGGATGCTACGGATGAGCAGTTCTTC. It encodes CASSYGFEGDATDEQFF.

The V gene is TRBV5-6, the J gene TRBJ2-3, with unresolved D. V lost 6 bases, J lost 9 bases, and 17 bases lay in between. This CDR3 has 13 amino acids. Germline V gene sequence: CDR1 SGHDT, CDR2 YYEEEE. The CDR3 DNA is TGTGCCAGCACCACCGCCCTAGGGAAAACGCAGTATTTT. Encoded protein: CASTTALGKTQYF. Together with reference TRBV5-6 and TRBJ2-3, the CDR3 gives the full variable domain: DAGVTQSPTHLIKTRGQQVTLRCSPKSGHDTVSWYQQALGQGPQFIFQYYEEEERQRGNFPDRFSGHQFPNYSSELNVNALLLGDSALYLCASTTALGKTQYFGPGTRLTVL.

This clonotype was detected many times. This chain joins TRBV5-1 and TRBJ2-3; 10 bases map to TRBD2. V gave up 3 bases and J gave up 4 bases; unmatched junction bases: 5. There are 15 residues in the CDR3. The germline CDR1 and CDR2 sequences are SGHRS and YFSETQ. The CDR3 reads CASSSGTSVSDTQYF. The DNA for the CDR3 is TGCGCCAGCAGCTCCGGGACTAGCGTATCAGATACGCAGTATTTT.

This clonotype was seen ten or more times. The genes are TRBV18 and TRBJ2-7, with D perhaps TRBD1 (6 bases). Germline V gives CDR1 KGHSH, CDR2 LQKENI. The germline V and J ends were trimmed by 0 bases and 6 bases, with 15 bases remaining between them. The length of the CDR3 is 15 residues. In DNA form, the CDR3 reads TGTGCCAGCTCACCACCGGGGACAAGGGCGGCCGAGCAGTACTTC. It yields the protein CASSPPGTRAAEQYF. Full variable domain (remainder filled in from reference TRBV18 and TRBJ2-7): NAGVMQNPRHLVRRRGQEARLRCSPMKGHSHVYWYRQLPEEGLKFMVYLQKENIIDESGMPKERFSAEFPKEGPSILRIQQVVRGDSAAYFCASSPPGTRAAEQYFGPGTRLTVT.

V and J are TRBV5-4 and TRBJ1-5; TRBD1 agrees at 9 bases. Germline V gene sequence: CDR1 SGHNT, CDR2 YYREEE (reference sequence). The J segment lost 7 bases and the V segment lost 0 bases, leaving 5 bases of the junction unmatched. The CDR3 totals 15 residues. CDR3 nucleotides: TGTGCCAGCAGCTTGGGGACAGGGGATGGCCAGCCCCAGCATTTT. Translated: CASSLGTGDGQPQHF.